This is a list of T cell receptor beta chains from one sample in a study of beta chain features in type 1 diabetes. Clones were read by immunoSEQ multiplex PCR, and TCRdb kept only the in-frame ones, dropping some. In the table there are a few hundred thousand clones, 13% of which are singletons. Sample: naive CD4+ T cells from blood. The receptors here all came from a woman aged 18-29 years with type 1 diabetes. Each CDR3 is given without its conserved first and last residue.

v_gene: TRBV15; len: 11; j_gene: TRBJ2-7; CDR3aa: ATSRDPPGEQY
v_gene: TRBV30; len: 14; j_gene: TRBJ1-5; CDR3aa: AWSRDRANSNQPQH
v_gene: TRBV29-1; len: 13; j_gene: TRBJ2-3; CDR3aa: SVAKGQAREDTQY
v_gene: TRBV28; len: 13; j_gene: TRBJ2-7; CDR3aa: ASSLGGRAFYEQY
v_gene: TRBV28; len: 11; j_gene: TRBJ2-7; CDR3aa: ASTYRTGGEQY
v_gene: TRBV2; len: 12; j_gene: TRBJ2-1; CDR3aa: ASRKGTGTNEQF
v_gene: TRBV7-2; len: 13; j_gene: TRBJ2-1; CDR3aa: ASSPIPGSSGEQF
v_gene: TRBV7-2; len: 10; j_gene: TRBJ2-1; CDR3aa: ASSLDYHEQF
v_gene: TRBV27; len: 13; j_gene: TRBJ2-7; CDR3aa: ASSLRRDSFYEQY
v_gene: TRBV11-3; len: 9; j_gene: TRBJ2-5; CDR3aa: ASARGGTQY